Ten or more counts support the clone carrying this T cell receptor (beta chain). V lost 3 bases, J lost 0 bases, and 8 bases lay in between. Germline-derived CDR1 and CDR2 are DFQATT and SNEGSKA (reference sequence). This CDR3 is built from 14 residues. The record originates from a study of early T cells in non-severe SARS-CoV-2 infection. Individual cDNA molecules were tagged with unique molecular identifiers, the study reported. MiXCR was run by TCRdb on the 5' RACE reads, yielding one entry per CDR3 protein. The table lists tens of thousands of distinct CDR3 sequences, 15% of them singletons. The sequencing sample was made of whole blood. V and J are TRBV20-1 and TRBJ1-4; D unresolved. This TCR came from an adult who was a healthcare worker with PCR-confirmed SARS-CoV-2 infection or an uninfected control (not recorded which). The CDR3 nucleotides read TGCAGTGCTAGGTCCGAAGCAACTAATGAAAAACTGTTTTTT. Amino acid sequence: CSARSEATNEKLFF.